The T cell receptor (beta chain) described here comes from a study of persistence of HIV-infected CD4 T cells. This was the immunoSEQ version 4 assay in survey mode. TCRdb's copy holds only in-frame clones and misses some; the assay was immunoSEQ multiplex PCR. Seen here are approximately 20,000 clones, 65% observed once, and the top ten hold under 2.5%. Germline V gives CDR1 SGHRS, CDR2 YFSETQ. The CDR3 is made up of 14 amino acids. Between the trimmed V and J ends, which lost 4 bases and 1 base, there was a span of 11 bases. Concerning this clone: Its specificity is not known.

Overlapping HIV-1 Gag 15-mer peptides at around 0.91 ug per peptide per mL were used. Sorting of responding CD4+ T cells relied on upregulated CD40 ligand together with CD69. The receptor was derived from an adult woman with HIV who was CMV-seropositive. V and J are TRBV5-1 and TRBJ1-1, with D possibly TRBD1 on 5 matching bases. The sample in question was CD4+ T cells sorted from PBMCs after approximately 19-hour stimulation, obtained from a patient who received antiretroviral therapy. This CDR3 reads CASSPPTANTEAFF. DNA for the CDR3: TGCGCCAGCAGCCCCCCGACAGCGAACACTGAAGCTTTCTTT.